The 19 T cell receptor beta chains presented below share a single source sample, sequenced in a study of blood T cell repertoires in COVID-19. Clones were sequenced by immunoSEQ multiplex PCR, and TCRdb holds only the in-frame ones, with some missing. The repertoire holds some 110,000 clones, with approximately 87% as singletons. Material for sequencing was peripheral blood. Receptors were obtained from a man younger than 45 with acute or convalescent COVID-19.

V is TRBV13 and J is TRBJ2-2; a possible D gene is TRBD2 (7 bases). The CDR3 consists of 17 residues. Looked up from germline, CDR1 is PRHDT and CDR2 is FYEKMQ (reference sequence). Trimming stripped 10 bases from V and 3 bases from J, with 24 bases between. CDR3 region: CATKAVSGGQYTGELFF. Written as DNA, the CDR3 is TGTGCCACCAAAGCAGTTTCCGGGGGGCAATACACCGGGGAGCTGTTTTTT.

The chain is built from TRBV28 and TRBJ1-2; TRBD1 agrees at 7 bases. J was trimmed by 4 bases and V by 5 bases; bases with no gene match: 10. The germline V gene encodes CDR1 MDHEN and CDR2 SYDVKM. The CDR3 consists of 15 residues. CDR3 DNA sequence: TGTGCCAGCAGTCCGCCTACAGGGGTGGGCTATGGCTACACCTTC. Translating it yields CASSPPTGVGYGYTF.

The chain links TRBV9 to TRBJ2-4; 16 bases line up with TRBD2. CDR3 length: 17 residues. With V trimmed by 3 bases and J by 7 bases, 7 bases remained unmatched. CDR1 and CDR2 from the germline V gene are SGDLS and YYNGEE. Here the CDR3 reads CASSGGLAGGPRNIQYF. In nucleotides, the CDR3 is TGTGCCAGCAGCGGGGGACTAGCGGGAGGGCCTAGGAACATTCAGTACTTC.

The count of this clone is one. This rearrangement joins TRBV15 to TRBJ2-3, with 14 bases aligning to TRBD2. The CDR3 runs to 16 residues. CDR1 and CDR2 (germline): LNHNV, YYDKDF (reference sequence). With V trimmed by 5 bases and J by 2 bases, 3 bases remained unmatched. The CDR3 loop is CATSLGLAGDTDTQYF. DNA of the CDR3: TGTGCCACCAGCTTGGGACTAGCGGGGGACACAGATACGCAGTATTTT. Supplemented by reference TRBV15 and TRBJ2-3, the full variable domain reads DAMVIQNPRYQVTQFGKPVTLSCSQTLNHNVMYWYQQKSSQAPKLLFHYYDKDFNNEADTPDNFQSRRPNTSFCFLDIRSPGLGDTAMYLCATSLGLAGDTDTQYFGPGTRLTVL.

The rearrangement joins TRBV13 to TRBJ2-3; a weak D match, TRBD2 (5 bases). The CDR3 is 14 amino acids. Trimming took off 2 bases at V and 5 bases at J, with 11 bases between the two ends. Germline lookup yields CDR1 PRHDT and CDR2 FYEKMQ (reference sequence). CDR3 region: CASSLRRSGDTQYF. CDR3 bases: TGTGCCAGCAGCTTAAGGAGGTCCGGAGATACGCAGTATTTT.

This clone is labeled medium-sized. V usage is TRBV5-1 and J usage is TRBJ2-7; D gene uncertain. The V end lost 4 bases, the J end lost 4 bases, and 9 bases lay between the germline ends. From germline, CDR1 is SGHRS and CDR2 YFSETQ. The CDR3 is 12 residues long. CDR3 sequence: CASSPGSYEQYF. The CDR3 nucleotides read TGCGCCAGCAGCCCCGGGTCTTACGAGCAGTACTTC.

The CDR3 bases are TGCGCCAGCAGCTTGGATCCGGGGAGCTCCTACAATGAGCAGTTCTTC. Its translation is CASSLDPGSSYNEQFF. The chain links TRBV5-1 to TRBJ2-1; D may be TRBD2 (5 bases). Trimming removed 0 bases at V and 0 bases at J, with 10 bases between. There are 16 residues in the CDR3. Germline-derived CDR1 and CDR2 are SGHRS and YFSETQ.

The CDR3: CASSLDRLGLNTEAFF. CDR3 DNA: TGCGCCAGCAGCCTCGACAGGTTGGGCTTGAACACTGAAGCTTTCTTT. The chain uses TRBV5-1 and TRBJ1-1; possible D gene TRBD1, 6 bases. Germline V gene sequence: CDR1 SGHRS, CDR2 YFSETQ. V was shortened by 4 bases and J by 0 bases, with 16 bases between the two germline ends. The CDR3 has 16 residues.

V and J are TRBV12-3 or TRBV12-4 and TRBJ2-2; TRBD2 is a possible D gene (5 bases). CDR3 size: 13 residues. Trimming stripped 6 bases from V and 6 bases from J, with 11 bases between. Here the CDR3 DNA reads TGTGCCAGCAGCCCCACTAGTGCCGGGGAGCTGTTTTTT. It encodes CASSPTSAGELFF.

CDR3 region: CASSRGQGFEAFF. For the CDR3, the DNA is TGCGCCAGCAGCAGGGGACAGGGATTTGAAGCTTTCTTT. V usage is TRBV10-1 and J usage is TRBJ1-1; 9 bases line up with TRBD1. Germline-derived CDR1 and CDR2 are WNHNN and SYGVQD (reference sequence). This CDR3 spans 13 amino acids. The V and J ends lost 6 bases and 7 bases, in that order; junction bases with no gene match: 6.

This clone was detected only once. This chain connects TRBV2 to TRBJ2-1; possibly TRBD2 for D (6 bases). This CDR3 comprises 13 residues. Germline CDR1 is SNHLY and CDR2 is FYNNEI. Trimming left V 7 bases short and J 5 bases short, with 12 bases between. The CDR3 DNA sequence: TGTGCCAGCAATAACAGGAGGGACAATGAGCAGTTCTTC. This codes for CASNNRRDNEQFF.

The chain combines TRBV2 with TRBJ2-7; weak D call: TRBD1 (5 bases). Germline V gives CDR1 SNHLY, CDR2 FYNNEI. Trimming shortened V by 5 bases and J by 2 bases, and 19 bases separated the two germline ends. The CDR3 spans 16 residues. This CDR3 reads CASSIPWGSDPYEQYV. Here the CDR3 DNA reads TGTGCCAGCAGTATACCATGGGGCTCCGACCCCTACGAGCAGTACGTC.

The chain has TRBV6-5 and TRBJ2-7, with 8 bases fitting TRBD1. From germline, CDR1 is MNHEY and CDR2 SVGAGI. CDR3 length: 15 residues. Trimming at V came to 6 bases and at J to 5 bases, leaving 12 bases not matched to a gene. In DNA form, the CDR3 reads TGTGCCAGCAGACAAGACAGGGGTTTTATGAACGAGCAGTACTTC. Translation gives CASRQDRGFMNEQYF.

This clone has more than one count but fewer than ten. The genes are TRBV30 and TRBJ2-5; 10 bases agree with TRBD2. The CDR3 totals 13 residues. With V trimmed by 4 bases and J by 11 bases, 10 bases remained unmatched. Germline V CDR1 and CDR2: GTSNPN, SVGIG (reference sequence). In DNA, the CDR3 is TGTGCCTGGATGTCTAGCGGGAGTTCGGCTCAGTACTTC. This sequence encodes CAWMSSGSSAQYF.

The CDR3: CATNRGSEEKLFF. In DNA, the CDR3 is TGTGCCACCAACAGGGGGTCCGAGGAAAAACTGTTTTTT. The V call is TRBV6-6, the J call TRBJ1-4; 8 nucleotides agree with TRBD1. The CDR3 totals 13 residues. V trimming: 10 bases; J trimming: 8 bases; junction bases outside the gene matches: 9. CDR1 is MNHNY, CDR2 SVGAGI, per germline (reference sequence).

The rearrangement uses TRBV6-5 and TRBJ2-1; 10 nucleotides agree with TRBD2. The V gene's germline CDR1 is MNHEY and CDR2 SVGAGI. The CDR3 is 15 amino acids. V lost 4 bases and J lost 2; bases outside the gene matches: 2. CDR3 sequence reads: CASSLAGGPYNEQFF. The CDR3 DNA sequence: TGTGCCAGCAGTTTAGCGGGAGGACCCTACAATGAGCAGTTCTTC.

The rearrangement uses TRBV3-1 (or the pseudogene TRBV3-2) and TRBJ2-7; D ambiguous. Germline assignment: CDR1 LGHDT and CDR2 YNNKEL (reference sequence). The CDR3 length is 15 residues. The V gene lost 2 bases and the J gene lost 0 bases, with 11 bases spanning the gap. CDR3 in amino acids: CASSQRSWASYEQYF. The CDR3 nucleotides read TGTGCCAGCAGCCAAAGGTCCTGGGCCTCCTACGAGCAGTACTTC.

The chain recombines TRBV24-1 with TRBJ2-3; 7 bases agree with TRBD2. The CDR3 length is 17 residues. J gave up 1 base and V 4 bases, and 10 bases lay outside the gene matches. Germline V gene data show CDR1 as KGHDR and CDR2 as SFDVKD. CDR3 in DNA: TGTGCCACCAGTGACCCTCCCGGCGCGGGGGGCACAGATACGCAGTATTTT. It is translated as CATSDPPGAGGTDTQYF.

The chain couples TRBV4-3 to TRBJ2-2; D uncertain. Germline V CDR1 and CDR2: LGHNA, YSLEER. Trimming cost V 0 bases and J 1 base, with 6 bases left between them. The CDR3 has 15 amino acids. This CDR3 is CASSQDIENTGELFF. CDR3 nucleotides: TGCGCCAGCAGCCAAGATATAGAGAACACCGGGGAGCTGTTTTTT.